A single sample gave rise to the 9 T cell receptor beta chains below, sequenced in a study of tumor-infiltrating lymphocytes in primary liver carcinoma. The researchers produced TCR beta cDNA from approximately 0.45 ug total RNA with a constant-region primer. Slightly modified ARM-PCR served as the procedure for the TCR beta libraries. These libraries came from three rounds of nested multiplex PCR. PCR rounds one and two used TRBV1-TRBV30 forward primers with a C-beta reverse primer for 10 cycles each. TCRdb reanalysed the multiplex PCR reads using MiXCR and keeps one entry per CDR3 protein. The sample shows approximately 110,000 distinct CDR3 sequences, roughly three fifths of them seen only once. Joint extraction of RNA and DNA used about 17-31 mg of bulk tissue that was unsorted. The sequenced sample was liver tumor tissue from sampling region 1. The subset was: tumor region T1, superior pole. These receptors all come from an older woman with primary liver carcinoma and hepatitis B virus infection.

As for this clonotype: The CDR3 does not end in the conserved phenylalanine or tryptophan, so this is likely a read error. J is TRBJ1-1 and V is TRBV10-2; D not resolved. Trimming left V 1 base short and J 1 base short, with 4 bases between. CDR1 WSHSY and CDR2 SAAADI come from the germline V gene. This CDR3 region has 13 residues. The CDR3 DNA is TGCGCCAGCAGTGAGTTCGGGAACACTGAAGCTTTCTTA. It is translated as CASSEFGNTEAFL.

The CDR3 sequence: CASSPAPHYEQYF. CDR3 DNA: TGTGCCAGCTCACCGGCCCCTCACTACGAGCAGTACTTC. The chain has TRBV18 and TRBJ2-7, with D unresolved. CDR1 and CDR2 (germline): KGHSH, LQKENI. V lost 3 bases and J lost 3, with 9 bases in between. The CDR3 is made up of 13 amino acids.

The chain has TRBV29-1 and TRBJ2-7; 8 nucleotides agree with TRBD1. J lost 5 bases, V lost 6 bases, and 12 bases had no gene match. CDR3 size: 14 residues. Germline V lookup: CDR1 SQVTM, CDR2 ANQGSEA. CDR3 sequence: CSVPDRAVTNEQYF. The CDR3, as DNA: TGCAGCGTCCCGGACAGGGCGGTTACAAACGAGCAGTACTTC.

Only one count was recorded for this clonotype. At one of its ends the junction is not consistent with the germline gene, which may arise from a read error. This chain connects TRBV29-1 to TRBJ1-1; D call uncertain. The CDR3 is 12 amino acids. The germline CDR1 and CDR2 sequences are SQVTM and ANQGSEA. The DNA of the CDR3 is TGTAGCGCCCGGAAACGGGGATGTGAAGCTTTCTTT. Protein product: CSARKRGCEAFF. The full variable domain, with the rest looked up from reference TRBV29-1 and TRBJ1-1, is SAVISQKPSRDICQRGTSLTIQCQVDSQVTMMFWYRQQPGQSLTLIATANQGSEATYESGFVIDKFPISRPNLTFSTLTVSNMSPEDSSIYLCSARKRGCEAFFGQGTRLTVV.

The genes are TRBV11-3 and TRBJ2-2, with D possibly being TRBD2 (6 bases). Trimming pared 3 bases from V and 15 bases from J, leaving 23 bases between. Germline V gene lookup returns CDR1 SGHNT and CDR2 YENEEA. The CDR3 is 15 residues long. The CDR3 loop reads CASSFHTEGTGDLFF. CDR3 in DNA: TGTGCCAGCAGCTTTCACACAGAGGGAACCGGGGACTTGTTTTTT.

This clonotype has just a few counts. V is TRBV28 and J is TRBJ2-6; 7 bases line up with TRBD2. This CDR3 region has 17 residues. V lost 5 bases to trimming and J lost 0 bases; unmatched junction nucleotides: 7. Germline-derived CDR1 and CDR2 are MDHEN and SYDVKM. The CDR3: CASSVMTSSSGANVLTF. Written as DNA, the CDR3 is TGTGCCAGCAGTGTAATGACTAGCAGCTCTGGGGCCAACGTCCTGACTTTC.

This clonotype was counted many times. V is TRBV5-4 and J is TRBJ2-7; D is unresolved. CDR1 SGHNT and CDR2 YYREEE come from the germline V gene (reference sequence). The CDR3 is 13 amino acids. V was cut by 4 bases and J by 0 bases, with 8 bases left in between. CDR3 in amino acids: CASSPQASYEQYF. The CDR3 nucleotides read TGTGCCAGCAGCCCTCAGGCCTCCTACGAGCAGTACTTC.

A few counts support this clonotype. The chain joins TRBV7-9 to TRBJ2-7; 7 nucleotides match TRBD1. V lost 4 bases, J lost 3 bases, and 9 bases stayed unmatched. Germline lookup yields CDR1 SEHNR and CDR2 FQNEAQ (reference sequence). The CDR3 consists of 15 residues. CDR3 coding DNA: TGTGCCAGCAGCTCGTCGACAGGGATTGGCTACGAGCAGTACTTC. This gives the protein CASSSSTGIGYEQYF.

V usage is TRBV7-9 and J usage is TRBJ2-3, with 9 bases lining up with TRBD2. CDR1 is SEHNR and CDR2 is FQNEAQ in the germline V gene (reference sequence). The CDR3 contains 16 residues. After removal of 1 base from V and 2 bases from J, the junction contained 4 bases not matched to a gene. The CDR3 DNA sequence: TGTGCCAGCAGCTTAGTTCGCGGGAGGGTCACAGATACGCAGTATTTT. Translated, it gives CASSLVRGRVTDTQYF.